This T cell receptor (beta chain) came from a study of vaccination effects on CD4 cells after COVID-19. Study-wide findings and caveats: Marked clonal contraction of both clone types appeared late after vaccination.

In the case of this clone: Its antigen is unknown.

ViraFEST expansion of antigen-specific CD4+ T cells with viral peptide pools preceded sequencing. At the end of about 10 days of culture, CD4+ T cells were isolated. Vaccine recipients, nucleocapsid antibody negative, had no prior SARS-CoV-2 infection. Clones were sequenced by immunoSEQ multiplex PCR, and TCRdb holds only the in-frame ones, with some missing. Here the sample spans 65,000 to 90,000 clones, over 70% being singletons. The specimen comprised CD4+ T cells from PBMCs cultured with SARS-CoV-2 spike peptides, sampled before COVID-19 vaccination. The source of this sequence is a human donor who received a COVID-19 vaccine.

CDR3 sequence: CASSLTQQGPTQYF. DNA of the CDR3: TGTGCCAGCAGCTTAACTCAACAGGGCCCCACGCAGTATTTT. The chain uses TRBV7-3 and TRBJ2-3; D is possibly TRBD1 (6 bases). This CDR3 is built from 14 residues. CDR1 is SGHTA, CDR2 FQGTGA, per germline. The ends were cut back, 0 bases at V and 9 bases at J, with 13 bases in the middle.